The clone carrying this T cell receptor beta chain appeared a few times. The sample originates from a study of T cells after yellow fever vaccination. Study in general: When fractions had low cell numbers, they were prepared with SMART-Seq v4 Ultra Low Input.

Study-wide findings and caveats: Researchers report a weaker secondary response that nonetheless peaked faster, day 5 versus 15. Memory subsets that were sorted on day 0 lacked detectable signal for almost all vaccine-responding clonotypes.

Via MiXCR, TCRdb re-called the 5' RACE reads, giving one row per CDR3 protein. The sample lists almost 30,000 distinct CDR3 sequences, just under 6.5% occurring once. The CDR3 loop spans 15 amino acids. The trim removed 7 bases at V and 1 base at J, leaving 9 bases unmatched. Germline lookup yields CDR1 DFQATT and CDR2 SNEGSKA (reference sequence). The sequence derives from a man aged 25-45 years who received the YFV17D yellow fever vaccine. Material: PBMCs, either bulk or a sorted T-cell subset (CD4+, CD8+, memory, or dextramer-sorted; not recorded which), obtained on the day of the yellow fever booster vaccination. V and J are TRBV20-1 and TRBJ2-4; 8 positions match TRBD2. The CDR3 sequence: CSGGREGGAKNIQYF. As DNA, the CDR3 is TGCAGTGGAGGTCGGGAGGGGGGGGCCAAAAACATTCAGTACTTC.